The 15 T cell receptor beta chains listed next were all sequenced from one sample in a study of OX40 agonist ivuxolimab in advanced cancers. Libraries were prepared by immunoSEQ multiplex PCR; TCRdb keeps only in-frame clonotypes and omits some of them. Of tens of thousands of clones in the sample, roughly nine tenths were seen once. The input for sequencing was CD4+ or CD8+ T cells sorted from blood, taken in a trial of the OX40 agonist ivuxolimab. The origin of the receptors is an adult with an advanced solid tumor such as melanoma, head and neck, liver or kidney cancer.

The chain uses TRBV7-9 and TRBJ2-7; no firm D call. CDR1 and CDR2 (germline): SEHNR, FQNEAQ (reference sequence). V lost 5 bases to trimming and J lost 4 bases, with 12 bases between them. This CDR3 contains 13 residues. As DNA, the CDR3 is TGTGCCAGCAGCGCTGGATCTAAATACGAGCAGTACTTC. It yields the protein CASSAGSKYEQYF.

The rearrangement uses TRBV5-1 and TRBJ2-5, with 11 bases identical to TRBD2. Germline assignment: CDR1 SGHRS and CDR2 YFSETQ. The V segment lost 2 bases and the J segment 1 base; nucleotides outside the gene matches: 1. CDR3 length: 15 residues. The CDR3 DNA follows: TGCGCCAGCAGCTTCGGACTAGCGGGCCAAGAGACCCAGTACTTC. Its translation is CASSFGLAGQETQYF.

The V and J genes are TRBV25-1 and TRBJ1-2; no clear D gene. There are 10 residues in the CDR3. Germline CDR1 and CDR2: MGHDK and SYGVNS. With 8 bases removed from V and 7 bases from J, the gap between germline ends came to 8 bases. The DNA for the CDR3 is TGTGCCAGCCCCTCCGGTGGCTACACCTTC. Translated: CASPSGGYTF.

V gene TRBV10-2 combines with J gene TRBJ2-2, with D perhaps assigned TRBD1 or TRBD2 (5 bases each). The V end lost 6 bases, the J end lost 7 bases, and 9 bases lay between the germline ends. The CDR3 is 12 amino acids. CDR1 WSHSY and CDR2 SAAADI come from the germline V gene. The CDR3 DNA reads as TGCGCCAGCAGCGGGGCGATCGGGGAGCTGTTTTTT. Translating gives CASSGAIGELFF.

V is TRBV28 and J is TRBJ2-7; 8 bases align to TRBD1. Germline CDR1 MDHEN, CDR2 SYDVKM. This CDR3 spans 14 amino acids. J gave up 3 bases and V 5 bases, and 6 bases lay outside the gene matches. CDR3 amino acids: CASSLGQGSYEQYF. CDR3 nucleotide sequence: TGTGCCAGCAGTCTCGGACAGGGAAGCTACGAGCAGTACTTC.

The V and J genes are TRBV9 and TRBJ2-3, with D unresolved. The CDR3 has 13 amino acids. The ends were cut back, 0 bases at V and 3 bases at J, with 5 bases in the middle. Germline V gene sequence: CDR1 SGDLS, CDR2 YYNGEE. This CDR3 is CASSVVPTDTQYF. CDR3 bases: TGTGCCAGCAGCGTAGTGCCGACAGATACGCAGTATTTT. The full variable domain, completed using reference TRBV9 and TRBJ2-3, is DSGVTQTPKHLITATGQRVTLRCSPRSGDLSVYWYQQSLDQGLQFLIQYYNGEERAKGNILERFSAQQFPDLHSELNLSSLELGDSALYFCASSVVPTDTQYFGPGTRLTVL.

The rearrangement joins TRBV10-1 to TRBJ2-1; D unresolved. CDR1 and CDR2 (germline): WNHNN, SYGVQD (reference sequence). This CDR3 contains 13 residues. Trimming pared 2 bases from V and 2 bases from J, leaving 4 bases between. CDR3 protein: CASSEAAYNEQFF. CDR3 DNA sequence: TGCGCCAGCAGTGAGGCGGCCTACAATGAGCAGTTCTTC.

The chain links TRBV4-1 to TRBJ1-4; D not resolved. Looked up from germline, CDR1 is MGHRA and CDR2 is YSYEKL. CDR3 length equals 15 residues. V was cut by 0 bases and J by 8 bases, with 13 bases left in between. The CDR3 loop reads CASSQEGEEGEKLFF. The CDR3 DNA follows: TGCGCCAGCAGCCAAGAGGGCGAGGAAGGAGAAAAACTGTTTTTT.

The chain employs TRBV11-2 and TRBJ2-5, with D perhaps being TRBD1 or TRBD2 (5 bases each). The ends were cut back, 3 bases at V and 5 bases at J, with 10 bases in the middle. The CDR3 contains 13 residues. CDR1 is SGHAT and CDR2 is FQNNGV in the germline V gene. The CDR3 bases are TGTGCCAGCAGCTTTCCAGGGAGCGAGACCCAGTACTTC. Its translation: CASSFPGSETQYF.

The rearrangement joins TRBV6-6 to TRBJ1-6, with unresolved D. Trimming took 6 bases from V and 7 from J, leaving 7 bases between them. The CDR3 extends over 12 amino acids. The germline CDR1 and CDR2 sequences are MNHNY and SVGAGI (reference sequence). The DNA for the CDR3 is TGTGCCAGCAGCCTGGACAATTCACCCCTCCACTTT. Protein product: CASSLDNSPLHF.

The chain has TRBV7-6 and TRBJ2-2; possibly TRBD2 for D (7 bases). The germline V gene has CDR1 SGHVS and CDR2 FNYEAQ. V dropped 8 bases and J dropped 4 bases, with 14 bases sitting between them. The CDR3 contains 14 residues. This chain's CDR3 is CASVGGAGTGELFF. As DNA, the CDR3 is TGTGCCAGCGTTGGGGGGGCGGGCACCGGGGAGCTGTTTTTT.

DNA of the CDR3: TGTGCCAGTCGGACAGGGGCGGACACTGAAGCTTTCTTT. It specifies CASRTGADTEAFF. This chain joins TRBV7-9 and TRBJ1-1; 9 bases fit TRBD1. J lost 3 bases, V lost 9 bases, and 5 bases had no gene match. The germline gives CDR1 SEHNR, CDR2 FQNEAQ (reference sequence). The CDR3 contains 13 residues. The complete variable domain, with remaining parts taken from reference TRBV7-9 and TRBJ1-1, reads DTGVSQNPRHKITKRGQNVTFRCDPISEHNRLYWYRQTLGQGPEFLTYFQNEAQLEKSRLLSDRFSAERPKGSFSTLEIQRTEQGDSAMYLCASRTGADTEAFFGQGTRLTVV.

The V and J genes are TRBV5-4 and TRBJ2-1; TRBD1 might be the D (6 bases). CDR1 and CDR2 (germline): SGHNT, YYREEE (reference sequence). The V and J ends lost 1 base and 6 bases respectively, with 11 bases between them. The CDR3 has 14 residues. The CDR3, as DNA: TGTGCCAGCAGCTTGCTGATAGGGGGCAATGAGCAGTTCTTC. This encodes CASSLLIGGNEQFF.

This chain connects TRBV6-5 to TRBJ1-1; D gene ambiguous. The CDR3 has 15 amino acids. Trimming removed 2 bases at V and 2 bases at J, with 12 bases between. Germline CDR1 MNHEY, CDR2 SVGAGI. The CDR3 region has the DNA TGTGCCAGCAGTTACGATGGGGAAGTCAACACTGAAGCTTTCTTT. Its protein is CASSYDGEVNTEAFF.

This chain joins TRBV19 and TRBJ1-5; D unresolved. V lost 3 bases and J lost 2, with 11 bases in between. CDR3 length: 15 amino acids. The germline V gene encodes CDR1 LNHDA and CDR2 SQIVND (reference sequence). The DNA of the CDR3 is TGTGCCAGTAGTATTGTGATGGCAGGCAATCAGCCCCAGCATTTT. Its protein is CASSIVMAGNQPQHF.